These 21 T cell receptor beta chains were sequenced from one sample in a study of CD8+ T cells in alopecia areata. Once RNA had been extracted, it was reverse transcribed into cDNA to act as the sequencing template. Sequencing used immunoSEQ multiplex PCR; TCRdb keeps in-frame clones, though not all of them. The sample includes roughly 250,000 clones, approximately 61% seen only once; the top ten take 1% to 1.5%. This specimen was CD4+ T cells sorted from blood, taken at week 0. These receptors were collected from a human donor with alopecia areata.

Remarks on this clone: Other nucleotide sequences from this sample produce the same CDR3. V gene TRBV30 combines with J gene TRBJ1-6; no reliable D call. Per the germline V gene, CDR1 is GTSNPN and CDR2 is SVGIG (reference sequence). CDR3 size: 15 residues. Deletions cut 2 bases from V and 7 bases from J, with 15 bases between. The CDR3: CAWSSSGPLNSPLHF. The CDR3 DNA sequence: TGTGCCTGGAGTTCATCGGGCCCGCTGAATTCACCCCTCCACTTT.

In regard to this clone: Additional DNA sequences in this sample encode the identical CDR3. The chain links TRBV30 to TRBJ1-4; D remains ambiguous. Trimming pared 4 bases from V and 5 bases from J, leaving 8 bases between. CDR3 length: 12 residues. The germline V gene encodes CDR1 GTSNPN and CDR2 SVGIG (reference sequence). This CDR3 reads CAWNRGNEKLFF. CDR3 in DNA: TGTGCCTGGAACCGCGGGAATGAAAAACTGTTTTTT.

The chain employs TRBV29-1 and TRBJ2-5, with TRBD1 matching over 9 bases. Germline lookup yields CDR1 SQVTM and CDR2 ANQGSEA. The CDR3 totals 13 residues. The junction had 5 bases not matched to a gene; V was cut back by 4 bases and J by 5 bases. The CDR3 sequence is CSVAYRGQETQYF. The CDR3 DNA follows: TGCAGCGTTGCTTACAGGGGGCAGGAGACCCAGTACTTC.

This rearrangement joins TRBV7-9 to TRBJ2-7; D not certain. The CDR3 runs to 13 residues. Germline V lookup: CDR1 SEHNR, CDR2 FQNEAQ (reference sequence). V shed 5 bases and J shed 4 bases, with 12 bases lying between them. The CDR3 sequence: CASSRVWPYEQYF. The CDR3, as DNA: TGTGCCAGCAGCCGCGTGTGGCCTTACGAGCAGTACTTC.

CDR3 residues: CSVWTGGTDTQYF. DNA of the CDR3: TGCAGCGTATGGACAGGGGGCACAGATACGCAGTATTTT. The chain has TRBV29-1 and TRBJ2-3; 9 bases are a match to TRBD1. The ends lost 6 bases at V and 1 base at J; junction bases unmatched: 2. This CDR3 has 13 residues. Germline loops: CDR1 SQVTM, CDR2 ANQGSEA.

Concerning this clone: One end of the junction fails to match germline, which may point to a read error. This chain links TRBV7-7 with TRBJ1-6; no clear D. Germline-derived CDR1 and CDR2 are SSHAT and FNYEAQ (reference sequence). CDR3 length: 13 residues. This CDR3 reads CASSLELGSPLHF. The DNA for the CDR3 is TGTGCTAGCAGCTTAGAACTGGGGTCACCCCTCCACTTT.

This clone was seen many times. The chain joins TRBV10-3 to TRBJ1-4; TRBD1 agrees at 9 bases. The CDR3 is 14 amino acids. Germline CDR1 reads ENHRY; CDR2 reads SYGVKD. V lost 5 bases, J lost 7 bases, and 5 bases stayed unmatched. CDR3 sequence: CAISSGTGTEKLFF. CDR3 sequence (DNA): TGTGCCATCAGTTCCGGGACAGGGACTGAAAAACTGTTTTTT.

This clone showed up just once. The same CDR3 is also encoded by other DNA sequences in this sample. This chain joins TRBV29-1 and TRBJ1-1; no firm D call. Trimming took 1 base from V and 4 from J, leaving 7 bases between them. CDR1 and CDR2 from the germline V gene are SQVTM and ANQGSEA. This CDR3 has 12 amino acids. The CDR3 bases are TGCAGCGTTGAAGGTGTTCTCACTGAAGCTTTCTTT. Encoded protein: CSVEGVLTEAFF.

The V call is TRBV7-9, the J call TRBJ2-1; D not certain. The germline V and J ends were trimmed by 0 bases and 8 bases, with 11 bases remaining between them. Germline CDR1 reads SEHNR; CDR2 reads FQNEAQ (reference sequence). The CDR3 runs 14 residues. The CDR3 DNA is TGTGCCAGCAGCTTAGCCCAATGGAAGGATGAGCAGTTCTTC. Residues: CASSLAQWKDEQFF.

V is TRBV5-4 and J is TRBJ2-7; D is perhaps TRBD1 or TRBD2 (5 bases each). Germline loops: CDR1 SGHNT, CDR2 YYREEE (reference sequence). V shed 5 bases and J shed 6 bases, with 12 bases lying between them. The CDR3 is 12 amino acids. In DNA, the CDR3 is TGTGCCAGCAGGGGGATTGGGACCGAGCAGTACTTC. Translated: CASRGIGTEQYF.

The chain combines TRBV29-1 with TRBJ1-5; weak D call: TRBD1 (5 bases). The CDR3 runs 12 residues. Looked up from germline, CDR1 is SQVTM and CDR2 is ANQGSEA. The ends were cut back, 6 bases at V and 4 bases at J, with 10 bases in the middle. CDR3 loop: CSVGTDNQPQHF. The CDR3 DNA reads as TGCAGCGTAGGGACTGATAATCAGCCCCAGCATTTT.

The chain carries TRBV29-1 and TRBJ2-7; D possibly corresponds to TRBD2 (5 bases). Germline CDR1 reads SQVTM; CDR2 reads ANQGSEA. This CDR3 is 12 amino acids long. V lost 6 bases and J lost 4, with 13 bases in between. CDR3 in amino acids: CSVVESGYEQYF. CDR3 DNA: TGCAGCGTCGTCGAGTCGGGGTACGAGCAGTACTTC.

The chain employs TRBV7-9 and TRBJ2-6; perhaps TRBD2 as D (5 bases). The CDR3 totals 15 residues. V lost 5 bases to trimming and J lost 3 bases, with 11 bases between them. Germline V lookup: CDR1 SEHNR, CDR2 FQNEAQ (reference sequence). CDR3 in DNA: TGTGCCAGCAGCACCGGGAAGGTTGGGGCCAACGTCCTGACTTTC. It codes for CASSTGKVGANVLTF.

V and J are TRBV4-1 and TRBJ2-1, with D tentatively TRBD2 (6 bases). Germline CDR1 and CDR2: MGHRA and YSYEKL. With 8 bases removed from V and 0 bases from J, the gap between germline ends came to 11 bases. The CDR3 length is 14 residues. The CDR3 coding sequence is TGCGCCAGCCGGGGGTTTAGCTCCTACAATGAGCAGTTCTTC. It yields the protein CASRGFSSYNEQFF.

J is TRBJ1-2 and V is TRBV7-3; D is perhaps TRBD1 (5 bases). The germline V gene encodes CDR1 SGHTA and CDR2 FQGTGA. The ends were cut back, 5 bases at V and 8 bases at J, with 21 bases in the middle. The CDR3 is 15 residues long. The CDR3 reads CASSLNRDPREGYTF. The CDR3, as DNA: TGTGCCAGCAGCCTAAACCGGGACCCAAGGGAGGGCTACACCTTC.

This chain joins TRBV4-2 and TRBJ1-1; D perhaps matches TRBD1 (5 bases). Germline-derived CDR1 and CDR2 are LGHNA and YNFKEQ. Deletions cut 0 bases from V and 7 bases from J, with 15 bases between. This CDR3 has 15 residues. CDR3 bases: TGTGCCAGCAGCCAAGACGGGGGAAGGGCGGGTGAAGCTTTCTTT. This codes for CASSQDGGRAGEAFF.

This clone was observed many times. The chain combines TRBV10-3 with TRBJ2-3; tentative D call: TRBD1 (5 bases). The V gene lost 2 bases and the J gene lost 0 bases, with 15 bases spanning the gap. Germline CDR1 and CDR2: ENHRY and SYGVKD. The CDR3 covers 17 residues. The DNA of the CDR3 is TGTGCCATCAGTGAGCGGACACCAGGTGATAGCACAGATACGCAGTATTTT. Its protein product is CAISERTPGDSTDTQYF.

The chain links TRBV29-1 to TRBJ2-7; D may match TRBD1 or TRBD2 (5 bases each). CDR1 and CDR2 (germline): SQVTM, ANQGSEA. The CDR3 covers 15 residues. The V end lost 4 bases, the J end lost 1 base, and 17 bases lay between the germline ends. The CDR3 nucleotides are TGCAGCGTTGTCGGGGCCCGGATGGGATCCTACGAGCAGTACTTC. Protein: CSVVGARMGSYEQYF.

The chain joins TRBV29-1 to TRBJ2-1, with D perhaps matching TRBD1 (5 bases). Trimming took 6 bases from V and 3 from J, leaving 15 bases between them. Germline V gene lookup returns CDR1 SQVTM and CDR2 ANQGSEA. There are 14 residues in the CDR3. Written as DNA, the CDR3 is TGCAGCGTCACCGGTAAGGACAACTACAATGAGCAGTTCTTC. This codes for CSVTGKDNYNEQFF.

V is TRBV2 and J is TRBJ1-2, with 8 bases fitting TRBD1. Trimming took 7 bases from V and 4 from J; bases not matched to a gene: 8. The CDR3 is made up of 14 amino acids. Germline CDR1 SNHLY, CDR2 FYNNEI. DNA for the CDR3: TGTGCCAGCACTGTTGTGGACAGGGCCTATGGCTACACCTTC. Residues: CASTVVDRAYGYTF.

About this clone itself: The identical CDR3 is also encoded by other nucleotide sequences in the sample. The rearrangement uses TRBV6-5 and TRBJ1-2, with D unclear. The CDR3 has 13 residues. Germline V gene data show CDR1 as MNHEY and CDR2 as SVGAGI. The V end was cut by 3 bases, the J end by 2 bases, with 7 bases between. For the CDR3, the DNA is TGTGCCAGCAGTTATGGGCCGAACTATGGCTACACCTTC. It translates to CASSYGPNYGYTF.